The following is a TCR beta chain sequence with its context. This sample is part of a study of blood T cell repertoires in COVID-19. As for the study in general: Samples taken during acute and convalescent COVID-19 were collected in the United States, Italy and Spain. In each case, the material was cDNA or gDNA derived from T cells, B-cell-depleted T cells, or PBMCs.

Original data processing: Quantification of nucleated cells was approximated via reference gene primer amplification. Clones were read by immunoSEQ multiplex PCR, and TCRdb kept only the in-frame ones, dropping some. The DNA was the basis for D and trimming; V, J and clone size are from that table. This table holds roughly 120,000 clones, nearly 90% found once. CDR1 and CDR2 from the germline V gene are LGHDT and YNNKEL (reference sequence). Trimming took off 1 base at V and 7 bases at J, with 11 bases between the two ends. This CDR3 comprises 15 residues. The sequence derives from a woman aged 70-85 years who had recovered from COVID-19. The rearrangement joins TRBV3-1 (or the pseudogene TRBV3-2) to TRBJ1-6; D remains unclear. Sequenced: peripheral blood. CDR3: CASSQAGAMNSPLHF. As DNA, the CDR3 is TGTGCCAGCAGCCAAGCCGGAGCCATGAATTCACCCCTCCACTTT.